This T cell receptor beta chain stems from a study of memory CD4+ T cells and cytomegalovirus serostatus. Whole-study context: Donors were healthy Belgian adults, about ten CMV seropositive and approximately 23 seronegative.

The CDR3 contains 13 residues. Per the germline V gene, CDR1 is LGHNA and CDR2 is YNFKEQ. V was shortened by 6 bases and J by 5 bases, with 14 bases between the two germline ends. Findings of the study overall: Suggested: most of the CMV-linked TCR signature lies in CD4+ memory cells. About 40% of the roughly 160 known CMV-associated TCRbeta sequences appeared in CD4+ memory.

Sequencing used immunoSEQ multiplex PCR; TCRdb keeps in-frame clones, though not all of them. The sample carries tens of thousands of clones, 76% recorded once. The sort gate was single viable CD3+CD4+CD8-CD45RO+ cells for memory CD4+ T cells. Notes on this clone: Its specificity is unknown.

The sequence came from an adult in good health and CMV-seropositive. The genes are TRBV4-2 and TRBJ2-7; possibly TRBD2 for D (5 bases). The sample comprised memory CD4+ T cells from blood. The CDR3 sequence is CASSLGGRDEQYF. CDR3 DNA: TGTGCCAGCAGTCTAGGAGGCAGAGACGAGCAGTACTTC.